This TCR beta chain stems from a study of regulatory T cells in long-lasting Graves disease (dated by TCRdb to about 2021). Study-level background: Newly diagnosed Graves' disease patients had taken antithyroid drugs for less than 3 months. This study used TCR sequencing and RNA sequencing of peripheral blood to compare persistent Graves' disease patients against newly diagnosed Graves' disease patients. The study was conducted in China and was registered as a clinical trial. TCR sequencing covered roughly 13 persistent and roughly 20 newly diagnosed Graves' disease patients, around 33 samples in total. On the study overall, not on this receptor specifically: Only the TCR beta chain was sequenced and analyzed. More public clonotypes were shared among persistent patients (more than 2,500) than among newly diagnosed patients (more than 900). Lower TCR Shannon entropy and fewer highly expanded clones were observed in persistent Graves' disease patients than in newly diagnosed patients, which suggested clonal expansion. TRBV28, TRBJ1-2 and TRBJ2-5 were preferentially used in persistent disease, while TRBV20-1 and TRBJ2-1 were favored in newly diagnosed disease. Only peripheral blood was studied, because thyroid tissue, the primary lesion, was inaccessible. As a limitation, the authors acknowledged that the small sample size may reduce accuracy.

According to the germline V gene (reference sequence), CDR1 reads MNHEY and CDR2 reads SMNVEV. The CDR3 goes from the cysteine to the phenylalanine over 15 residues. Only CDR3 DNA remains: 45 bases, in frame from the first base. From V the trimming removes 5 bases and from J it removes 6 bases, while the gene matches leave 7 bases of the junction unaccounted for. Libraries were constructed by multiplex PCR. The sequencing machine was an Illumina HiSeq 4000. iRepertoire HTBI primers and Arm-PCR amplification of CDR3 regions were used to construct TCR beta libraries. Gel purification was performed on PCR products prior to sequencing. The authors processed their data as follows. Gene usage analysis of CDR3 amino acid clonotypes relied on the 62 TRBV and 15 or so TRBJ segments identified across samples. COPE and FqMerger were used to merge the filtered high-quality paired reads into contigs. BLAST was used to align contigs to the IMGT TRBV, TRBD and TRBJ reference genes, and CDR3 was defined following IMGT. Any clonotype with a frequency above 0.1% was classified as a highly expanded clone. Shannon entropy served as the measure of repertoire diversity, while the Gini coefficient captured V-J evenness. Clonotypes shared by more than one individual were considered public. The public reads were quality trimmed at Q25 with fastp and then assembled into clones with MiXCR by TCRdb, keeping productive beta chains. Rows with one shared CDR3 protein collapse into an entry with the most common genes and DNA. TCRdb's processing, not the study's, gives the V and J calls here. The sample table holds approximately 560,000 distinct CDR3 sequences, of which about 16% were seen once. In total, the top ten clones hold approximately 12% of the sample.

This clonotype appeared many times. Its recognized antigen is unknown. Per-base quality was not reported, and no clone a single base away is much larger than it. Interpreted using the paper, the time point label stands for: newly diagnosed GD, antithyroid drugs for less than 3 months. For both TCR sequencing and RNA sequencing, RNA was extracted from PBMCs in TRIzol. The diagnosis of Graves' disease followed American Thyroid Association guidelines. The patients came from an endocrinology department in Xi'an, China. From each patient, around 9 milliliters of peripheral blood was collected into an EDTA anticoagulant tube. PBMCs were isolated by Ficoll Paque Plus density gradient separation without further T cell sorting. RNA quality was checked with an Agilent 2100 Bioanalyzer and agarose gel, and concentration with a NanoDrop 2000. This sample also belongs to another study, concerning T cells in Graves' hyperthyroidism and ophthalmopathy. As described in the second report: A patient counted as having stable Graves' hyperthyroidism if no progression to ophthalmopathy occurred over 18 months of follow-up. The hyperthyroidism patients were between 18 and 65 years old and newly diagnosed, with a disease duration of less than 2 months. Exclusion was applied to patients with uncontrolled infections, other autoimmune diseases, pregnancy or lactation. Clinical symptoms, serum thyroxine and TRAb, thyroid ultrasound, and orbital computed tomography formed the basis for the diagnoses. The TCR CDR3 was subjected to a first round of RT-PCR using the HTBI primer set and the Qiagen OneStep RT-PCR kit. Most expanded thyroid clonotypes (frequency above 0.001) were also detected in blood, suggesting blood repertoires may reflect thyroid immune responses. A 13 V-J signature model separated ophthalmopathy from stable hyperthyroidism, with roughly 88% sensitivity and about 81% specificity in cross-validation and 80%/75% in testing. During validation, the model predicted progression to ophthalmopathy a median of around 7 months ahead of onset, with roughly 65% sensitivity and 72.22% specificity. To identify TCR V-J signatures that set the groups apart, the researchers used a discovery cohort of about a hundred patients, made up of 40 to 45 with Graves' ophthalmopathy and around 58 with stable Graves' hyperthyroidism. Prospective prediction of ophthalmopathy was tested in an independent validation cohort of under 20 hyperthyroidism patients and 15 to 17 patients who later progressed to ophthalmopathy. The roughly 90 discovery patients were divided at random into training and test sets in a 7:3 ratio. In addition, the study compared T-cell repertoires in thyroid tissue and in blood from over 5 Graves' hyperthyroidism patients. Once sampling was done, hyperthyroidism patients were given methimazole at a starting dose of 30 mg daily, whereas ophthalmopathy patients were given high-dose intravenous methylprednisolone. The libraries were constructed in a second round of multiplex PCR and then size-selected and purified. Sequencing of the libraries was done on an Illumina HiSeq2000 using paired-end 100 bp reads. SOAPnuke was used to process the raw data, with reads discarded if the reads contained adapters or uncalled bases, had a mean Phred below 15, or lacked an exact constant-primer or identifier match. COPE v1.2.5 was used to merge the high-quality paired reads, and each unique nucleotide sequence was defined as a clonotype. MiTCR v1.1 was used to align clonotypes to the IMGT TRBV, TRBD and TRBJ reference segments. Analysis was restricted to V-J combinations with a frequency above 0.0001, which covered just over 98% of repertoires. A TCS score was defined as the ratio between F50 (clonal expansion) and ExV (chaos), using BLOSUM62-based TCRdist between CDR3 peptides within each V-J. Welch's t-statistics and random forest reduced some 510 V-J features to around 14, which were used in a naive Bayes classifier (R e1071). Sample size was not statistically predetermined, and blinding of investigators to group allocation was not performed. TCR Vbeta CDR3 sequencing of roughly 140 peripheral blood samples (around 45 ophthalmopathy, 75 to 80 hyperthyroidism and roughly 17 progressor patients) is reported in the paper.

The sequencing here drew on peripheral blood mononuclear cells (PBMCs), taken at new diagnosis, from a patient treated with antithyroid drugs. This receptor was taken from a man aged 18-30 years with Graves disease. Donor details come from another sample of the same person, matched by shared clones. The rearrangement combines TRBV27 with TRBJ1-5; 10 middle bases align to TRBD1. The DNA sequence is TGTGCCAGCAGTCCTCTCCGACAGGGGGCTCAGCCCCAGCATTTT. Translated, it reads CASSPLRQGAQPQHF.